The entry below describes one T cell receptor beta chain. Trimming at V came to 5 bases and at J to 1 base, leaving 7 bases not matched to a gene. Germline lookup yields CDR1 GTSNPN and CDR2 SVGIG (reference sequence). CDR3 length: 15 residues. These data belong to a study of blood T cell repertoires in COVID-19. Turning to the study itself: Sources were T cells, B-cell-depleted T cells, or PBMCs; the material itself was cDNA or gDNA.

Seattle's cohort entered during active infection and was followed longitudinally. Libraries were prepared by immunoSEQ multiplex PCR; TCRdb keeps only in-frame clonotypes and omits some of them. The repertoire consists of 200,000 to 250,000 clones, with approximately 78% occurring once and the leading ten covering approximately 5.2%. The TCR originated in a woman in her sixties or seventies with COVID-19, enrolled during active disease. The chain couples TRBV30 to TRBJ2-2, with 7 bases fitting TRBD2. The specimen was peripheral blood. CDR3 nucleotide sequence: TGTGCCTGGTCACGCGGGAGCGGGAACACCGGGGAGCTGTTTTTT. Protein: CAWSRGSGNTGELFF.